The 24 T cell receptor beta chains below were found in one sample sequenced in a study of T cell clonality in common variable immunodeficiency. Sequencing was performed with immunoSEQ multiplex PCR; in TCRdb, only in-frame clones are kept and a portion is missing. The table lists 30,000 to 40,000 clones, with no singletons. Sequenced input: peripheral blood mononuclear cells. These receptors were obtained from a person aged 18 to 75 in good health.

This clone was counted at least ten times. The sequenced part of the CDR3 DNA is TGTGCCAGCAGCTTACCGGGACAGTTCTACGAG. Amino acid sequence: CASSLPGQFYE. The entire CDR3 protein reads CASSLPGQFYEQYF. V and J are TRBV11-2 and TRBJ2-7, with 7 nucleotides matching TRBD1. The CDR3 is cut off 3 residues early in the read; its end comes from the germline J gene. The V and J ends lost 2 bases and 3 bases, in that order; junction bases with no gene match: 4. The CDR3 contains 14 residues. Per germline, CDR1 SGHAT and CDR2 FQNNGV.

This clone was counted many times. Read sequence stops 3 residues before the CDR3 end, and the germline J gene provides the missing end. The chain is built from TRBV7-3 and TRBJ2-2; unclear D gene. Germline assignment: CDR1 SGHTA and CDR2 FQGTGA. The CDR3 length is 15 residues. The V end lost 0 bases, the J end lost 1 base, and 6 bases lay between the germline ends. The DNA read from the CDR3 is TGTGCCAGCAGCTTAACCCCTTTGAACACCGGGGAG. Its translation is CASSLTPLNTGE. The whole CDR3 region reads CASSLTPLNTGELFF.

This clone was detected only a few times. The read finishes 3 residues shy of the CDR3 end, and the germline J gene is used to complete it. The J gene is TRBJ2-2, the V gene TRBV2; TRBD1 aligns across 8 bases. The V and J ends lost 6 bases and 4 bases, in that order; junction bases with no gene match: 7. CDR1 is SNHLY, CDR2 FYNNEI, per germline. The CDR3 loop spans 15 amino acids. The part of the CDR3 DNA that was read is TGTGCCAGCAGGGTATGGACAGGGATCACCGGGGAG. Its protein is CASRVWTGITGE. The entire CDR3 is CASRVWTGITGELFF.

Ten or more counts support this clone. The CDR3 extends 3 residues past the end of the read, so its final part is completed from the germline J gene. This chain joins TRBV30 and TRBJ2-7, with 7 bases fitting TRBD1. Per the germline V gene, CDR1 is GTSNPN and CDR2 is SVGIG (reference sequence). V lost 3 bases to trimming and J lost 5 bases; unmatched junction nucleotides: 10. The CDR3 length is 14 residues. The CDR3 loop reads CAWRPQGPSNEQYF. The CDR3 DNA, read in part, is TGTGCCTGGAGACCACAGGGGCCCTCGAACGAG.

The sample holds many counts of this clone. The observed sequence ends 3 residues before the CDR3 terminus, with the missing tail filled in from the germline J gene. V is TRBV20-1 and J is TRBJ2-3; a weak D match, TRBD2 (5 bases). Trimming cost V 6 bases and J 6 bases, with 16 bases left between them. This CDR3 is built from 13 residues. Germline CDR1 and CDR2: DFQATT and SNEGSKA (reference sequence). The CDR3 loop is CSARKTTGDTQYF. CDR3 DNA, as far as it was read: TGCAGTGCGAGAAAGACAACGGGGGATACG.

This clone was counted many times. The sequenced fragment ends 3 residues before the CDR3 boundary, so the rest is inferred from the germline J gene. The chain combines TRBV19 with TRBJ1-1; TRBD1 matches at 7 bases. Germline loops: CDR1 LNHDA, CDR2 SQIVND (reference sequence). There are 17 residues in the CDR3. With V trimmed by 8 bases and J by 0 bases, 15 bases remained unmatched. The CDR3: CASDERQGGPMNTEAFF. The DNA read from the CDR3 is TGTGCCAGTGACGAACGACAGGGAGGACCTATGAACACTGAA.

This clone was counted ten times or more. The CDR3 end is not reached by the read, which stops 3 residues before it; the germline J gene fills it in. J is TRBJ2-2 and V is TRBV20-1; weak D call: TRBD2 (5 bases). This CDR3 is 15 amino acids long. Trimming removed 0 bases from V and 0 bases from J, with 8 bases in between. Germline V gives CDR1 DFQATT, CDR2 SNEGSKA (reference sequence). CDR3 in amino acids: CSARDGVPNTGELFF. CDR3 DNA, as far as it was read: TGCAGTGCTAGAGACGGGGTCCCGAACACCGGGGAG.

This clone was found many times. Read coverage stops 3 residues before the CDR3 terminus; the germline J gene supplies the remainder. The chain combines TRBV6-2 or TRBV6-3 with TRBJ2-1; D remains ambiguous. The CDR3 runs to 11 residues. CDR1 and CDR2 from the germline V gene are MNHEY and SVGEGT. The germline V and J ends were trimmed by 4 bases and 6 bases, with 4 bases remaining between them. The covered CDR3 bases are TGTGCCAGCAGTTTCCTCAATGAG. Its translation is CASSFLNE. The whole CDR3 region reads CASSFLNEQFF.

The table lists this clone with many counts. The CDR3 goes on 3 residues after the read ends, and that part is filled in from the germline J gene. V and J are TRBV4-1 and TRBJ2-7; 12 bases are shared with TRBD2. Trimming removed 2 bases from V and 6 bases from J; junction bases left unmatched: 5. The V gene's germline CDR1 is MGHRA and CDR2 YSYEKL. The CDR3 contains 15 residues. CDR3 loop: CASSQLTSGRFEQYF. The DNA read from the CDR3 is TGCGCCAGCAGCCAACTTACTAGCGGGAGGTTCGAG.

This clone was found many times. The read stops 3 residues short of the end of the CDR3; the missing end is completed from the germline J gene. The J gene is TRBJ1-4, the V gene TRBV5-1, with 10 bases matching TRBD1. Trimming at V came to 7 bases and at J to 8 bases, leaving 8 bases not matched to a gene. The CDR3 covers 14 residues. Per germline, CDR1 SGHRS and CDR2 YFSETQ. The CDR3 region is CASAKGQGNEKLFF. The part of the CDR3 DNA that was read is TGCGCCAGCGCAAAGGGACAGGGGAACGAAAAA.

On this clone: From the germline J gene comes the end of the CDR3, since the read stops 3 residues before it. The chain combines TRBV2 with TRBJ1-4, with TRBD1 matching 7 bases. This CDR3 contains 16 residues. The V segment lost 3 bases and the J segment 0 bases; nucleotides outside the gene matches: 4. Per germline, CDR1 SNHLY and CDR2 FYNNEI. The covered CDR3 bases are TGTGCCAGCAGTGAGGACAGGCCTGCAACTAATGAAAAA. Translation: CASSEDRPATNEK. The whole CDR3 sequence reads CASSEDRPATNEKLFF.

This clone was observed many times. The CDR3 end is not reached by the read, which stops 3 residues before it; the germline J gene fills it in. The J gene is TRBJ2-1, the V gene TRBV4-2, with 14 bases aligning to TRBD2. The CDR3 contains 20 residues. Germline-derived CDR1 and CDR2 are LGHNA and YNFKEQ. The ends lost 4 bases at V and 1 base at J; junction bases unmatched: 12. The CDR3 sequence is CASSPRWGLAGVSSYNEQFF. Partial CDR3 DNA: TGTGCCAGCAGCCCGCGCTGGGGACTAGCGGGAGTAAGTTCCTACAATGAG.

This clone was seen at least ten times. Read coverage stops 3 residues before the CDR3 terminus; the germline J gene supplies the remainder. This chain uses TRBV19 with TRBJ2-5, with D perhaps TRBD1 (6 bases). The CDR3 contains 14 residues. Germline-derived CDR1 and CDR2 are LNHDA and SQIVND (reference sequence). The V and J ends lost 7 bases and 4 bases respectively, with 16 bases between them. Partial CDR3 DNA: TGTGCCAGTACCACAGGGTGGGGTGCAGAGACC. It codes for CASTTGWGAET. The full-length CDR3 reads as CASTTGWGAETQYF.

This clone was seen ten or more times. The CDR3 extends 3 residues past the end of the read, so its final part is completed from the germline J gene. The rearrangement uses TRBV5-1 and TRBJ2-2; 10 bases match TRBD1. Germline loops: CDR1 SGHRS, CDR2 YFSETQ. The CDR3 spans 14 residues. The part of the CDR3 DNA that was read is TGCGCCAGCAGCTGGACAGGGGGTAATGAAAAG. Amino acids: CASSWTGGNEK. The whole CDR3 is CASSWTGGNEKLFF.

This clone appeared many times. Coverage ceases 3 residues before the CDR3 finishes, and the germline J gene fills in the end. The genes are TRBV11-2 and TRBJ2-2; 7 positions match TRBD2. Germline CDR1 SGHAT, CDR2 FQNNGV. Germline trimming cut 5 bases from V and 4 bases from J; bases unmatched to any gene: 7. The CDR3 runs 15 residues. This CDR3 reads CASSPPGLPTGELFF. CDR3 DNA, as far as it was read: TGTGCCAGCAGCCCACCGGGACTACCCACCGGGGAG.

This clone was detected ten times or more. The CDR3 extends 3 residues past the end of the read, so its final part is completed from the germline J gene. The chain joins TRBV7-2 to TRBJ2-1, with 8 bases fitting TRBD1. J was trimmed by 7 bases and V by 3 bases; bases with no gene match: 2. The germline gives CDR1 SGHTA, CDR2 FQGNSA. This CDR3 is built from 13 residues. The CDR3 reads CASSLGQVNEQFF. The part of the CDR3 DNA that was read is TGTGCCAGCAGCTTGGGACAGGTAAATGAG.

This clone occurred many times. The read ends 3 residues early relative to the CDR3; the germline J gene fills the gap. The gene calls are TRBV30 and TRBJ1-5; D is uncertain. The germline V gene has CDR1 GTSNPN and CDR2 SVGIG (reference sequence). The CDR3 totals 14 residues. Deletions cut 0 bases from V and 4 bases from J, with 10 bases between. Partial CDR3 DNA: TGTGCCTGGAGTGTAAGCCTCAGGAATCAGCCC. Translating gives CAWSVSLRNQP. In full, the CDR3 reads CAWSVSLRNQPQHF.

This clone came up many times. The CDR3 extends 3 residues past the end of the read, so its final part is completed from the germline J gene. The genes are TRBV20-1 and TRBJ1-1; D is undetermined. CDR3 length equals 14 residues. The germline V gene has CDR1 DFQATT and CDR2 SNEGSKA (reference sequence). V shed 3 bases and J shed 2 bases, with 13 bases lying between them. CDR3 DNA (partial): TGCAGTGCTAGGGAGGGTGCCACAAACACTGAA. Protein product: CSAREGATNTE. The entire CDR3 protein is CSAREGATNTEAFF.

Regarding this clone: The CDR3 end lies 3 residues beyond the end of the read and is filled in from the germline J gene. This chain uses TRBV2 with TRBJ1-6, with 8 positions matching TRBD1. From germline, CDR1 is SNHLY and CDR2 FYNNEI. J lost 9 bases, V lost 7 bases, and 5 bases had no gene match. CDR3 length equals 13 residues. Here the CDR3 reads CASTSGTGSPLHF. CDR3 bases read: TGTGCCAGCACTTCAGGGACAGGTTCACCC.

This clone was found a few times. Read data end 3 residues before the CDR3 end; the end is taken from the germline J gene. The chain combines TRBV7-3 with TRBJ1-2, with D unresolved. The CDR3 is made up of 13 amino acids. Germline loops: CDR1 SGHTA, CDR2 FQGTGA. CDR3 protein: CASSLNAGGVYTF. The DNA read from the CDR3 is TGTGCCAGCAGCTTAAATGCGGGAGGAGTC.

This clone has ten or more counts. The CDR3 goes on 3 residues after the read ends, and that part is filled in from the germline J gene. The chain couples TRBV9 to TRBJ2-1; D possibly corresponds to TRBD2 (6 bases). The CDR3 has 14 amino acids. Germline-derived CDR1 and CDR2 are SGDLS and YYNGEE. V lost 7 bases, J lost 2 bases, and 13 bases lay in between. Partial CDR3 DNA: TGTGCCAGCGCGCCGGGGACTCCCTACAATGAG. The encoded protein is CASAPGTPYNE. The entire CDR3 protein reads CASAPGTPYNEQFF. Complete variable domain (other parts from reference TRBV9 and TRBJ2-1): DSGVTQTPKHLITATGQRVTLRCSPRSGDLSVYWYQQSLDQGLQFLIQYYNGEERAKGNILERFSAQQFPDLHSELNLSSLELGDSALYFCASAPGTPYNEQFFGPGTRLTVL.

There are many counts of this clone. The read terminates 3 residues ahead of where the CDR3 ends, so the germline J gene completes it. The chain recombines TRBV19 with TRBJ2-1; 7 nucleotides align to TRBD2. J was trimmed by 2 bases and V by 10 bases; bases with no gene match: 14. This CDR3 contains 16 residues. The germline CDR1 and CDR2 sequences are LNHDA and SQIVND (reference sequence). The part of the CDR3 DNA that was read is TGTGCCACAACCTCCGGAAGAGCGGGACCCTACAATGAG. It translates to CATTSGRAGPYNE. The CDR3 in full is CATTSGRAGPYNEQFF. The whole variable domain, remainder taken from reference TRBV19 and TRBJ2-1, is DGGITQSPKYLFRKEGQNVTLSCEQNLNHDAMYWYRQDPGQGLRLIYYSQIVNDFQKGDIAEGYSVSREKKESFPLTVTSAQKNPTAFYLCATTSGRAGPYNEQFFGPGTRLTVL.

The part of the CDR3 DNA that was read is TGTGCCAGCAGTAAAACGACAGGGCCCCCTGAA. Amino acid sequence: CASSKTTGPPE. The full CDR3 reads CASSKTTGPPEAFF. This chain joins TRBV6-2 or TRBV6-3 and TRBJ1-1, with TRBD1 matching 7 bases. Read sequence stops 3 residues before the CDR3 end, and the germline J gene provides the missing end. CDR1 and CDR2 (germline): MNHEY, SVGEGT. Trimming cost V 5 bases and J 6 bases; bases outside gene matches: 9. The CDR3 has 14 amino acids.

This clone was recorded at least ten times. The read is 3 residues too short to cover the CDR3 end, so that end is filled in from the germline J gene. The V and J genes are TRBV20-1 and TRBJ2-3; 11 positions agree with TRBD2. The CDR3 extends over 14 amino acids. Per germline, CDR1 DFQATT and CDR2 SNEGSKA (reference sequence). Losses at the gene ends were 3 bases for V and 4 bases for J; bases not matched to a gene: 3. CDR3 protein: CSARGTSGADTQYF. Incomplete CDR3 DNA: TGCAGTGCTAGGGGGACTAGCGGCGCAGATACG.